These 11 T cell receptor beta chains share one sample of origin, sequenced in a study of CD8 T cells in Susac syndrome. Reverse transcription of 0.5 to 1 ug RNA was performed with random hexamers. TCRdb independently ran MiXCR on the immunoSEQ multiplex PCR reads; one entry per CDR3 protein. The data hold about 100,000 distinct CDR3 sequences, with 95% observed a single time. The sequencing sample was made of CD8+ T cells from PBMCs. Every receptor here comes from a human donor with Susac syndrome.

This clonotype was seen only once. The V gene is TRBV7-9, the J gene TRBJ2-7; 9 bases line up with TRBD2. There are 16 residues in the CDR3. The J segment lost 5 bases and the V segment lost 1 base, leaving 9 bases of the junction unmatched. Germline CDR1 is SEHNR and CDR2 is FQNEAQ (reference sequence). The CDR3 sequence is CASSLVGGRALDEQYF. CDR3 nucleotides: TGTGCCAGCAGCTTAGTCGGCGGGAGGGCCTTAGACGAGCAGTACTTC.

The CDR3 nucleotides read TGTGCCATCAGTTCGACAGGGGCGGACGAGCAGTACTTC. Protein sequence: CAISSTGADEQYF. V and J are TRBV10-3 and TRBJ2-7; TRBD1 matches at 8 bases. CDR3 length equals 13 residues. V was clipped by 5 bases and J by 5 bases; unmatched bases: 5. Germline assignment: CDR1 ENHRY and CDR2 SYGVKD.

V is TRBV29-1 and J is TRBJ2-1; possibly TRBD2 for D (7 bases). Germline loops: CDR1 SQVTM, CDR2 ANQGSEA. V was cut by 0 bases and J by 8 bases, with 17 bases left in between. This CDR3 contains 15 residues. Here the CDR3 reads CSVEDLLGGGDEQFF. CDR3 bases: TGCAGCGTTGAAGATCTTCTGGGGGGGGGCGATGAGCAGTTCTTC.

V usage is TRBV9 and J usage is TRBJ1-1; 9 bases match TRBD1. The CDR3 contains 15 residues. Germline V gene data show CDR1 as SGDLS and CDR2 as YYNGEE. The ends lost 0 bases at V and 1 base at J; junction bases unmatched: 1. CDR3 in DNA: TGTGCCAGCAGCGTAGGGGACAGGGCGAACACTGAAGCTTTCTTT. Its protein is CASSVGDRANTEAFF.

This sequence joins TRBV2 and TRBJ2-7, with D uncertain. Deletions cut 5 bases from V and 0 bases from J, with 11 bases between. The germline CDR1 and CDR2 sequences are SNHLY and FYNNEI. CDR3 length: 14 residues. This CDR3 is CASSRITASYEQYF. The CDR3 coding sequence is TGTGCCAGCAGTAGGATTACCGCCTCCTACGAGCAGTACTTC.

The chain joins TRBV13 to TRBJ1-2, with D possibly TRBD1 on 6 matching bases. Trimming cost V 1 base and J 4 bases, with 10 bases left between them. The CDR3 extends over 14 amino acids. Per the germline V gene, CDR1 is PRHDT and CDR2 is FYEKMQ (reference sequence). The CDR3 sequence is CASSLAGGGYGYTF. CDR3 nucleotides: TGTGCCAGCAGCTTAGCCGGGGGCGGCTATGGCTACACCTTC.

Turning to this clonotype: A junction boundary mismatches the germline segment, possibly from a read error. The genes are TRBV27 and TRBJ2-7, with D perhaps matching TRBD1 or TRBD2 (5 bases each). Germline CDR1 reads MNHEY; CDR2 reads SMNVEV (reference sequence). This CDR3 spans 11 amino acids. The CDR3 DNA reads TGTGCCAGCAGCCAAGGCAGGGAGCGAAGCTTC. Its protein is CASSQGRERSF.

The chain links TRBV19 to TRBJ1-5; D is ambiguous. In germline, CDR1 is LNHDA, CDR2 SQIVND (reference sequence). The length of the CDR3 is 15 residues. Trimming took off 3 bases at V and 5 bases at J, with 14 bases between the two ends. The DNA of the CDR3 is TGTGCCAGTAGTATGTACGGCCTATGGTATCAGCCCCAGCATTTT. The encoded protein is CASSMYGLWYQPQHF.

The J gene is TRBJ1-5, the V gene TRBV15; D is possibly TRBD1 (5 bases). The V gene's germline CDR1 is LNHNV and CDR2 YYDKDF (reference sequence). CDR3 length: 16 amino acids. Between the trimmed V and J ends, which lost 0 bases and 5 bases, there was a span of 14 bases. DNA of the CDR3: TGTGCCACCAGCAGAGATGGGGGACGGAACGATCAGCCCCAGCATTTT. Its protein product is CATSRDGGRNDQPQHF.

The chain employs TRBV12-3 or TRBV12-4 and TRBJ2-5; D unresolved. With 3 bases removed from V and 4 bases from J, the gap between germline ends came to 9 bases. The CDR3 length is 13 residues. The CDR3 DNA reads TGTGCCAGCAGTTTCGATAGGCGAGAGACCCAGTACTTC. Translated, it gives CASSFDRRETQYF.

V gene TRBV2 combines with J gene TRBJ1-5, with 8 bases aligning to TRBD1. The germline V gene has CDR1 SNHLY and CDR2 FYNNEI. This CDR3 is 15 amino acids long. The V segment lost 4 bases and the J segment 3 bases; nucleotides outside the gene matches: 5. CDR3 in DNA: TGTGCCAGCAGTGCCGGGACAGGCGACAATCAGCCCCAGCATTTT. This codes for CASSAGTGDNQPQHF.